The subject of this entry is one T cell receptor beta chain. As originally analysed: Estimation of nucleated cell counts was performed using reference gene primer amplification. This table comes from immunoSEQ multiplex PCR, and its TCRdb copy is limited to in-frame clones, with some not included. The D gene and trimming were derived from the DNA, and the V and J assignments and clone size from that table. The table shows 70,000 to 100,000 clones, with approximately 82% occurring only once. The sample belongs to a study of blood T cell repertoires in COVID-19. Study details: The United States, Italy and Spain were the sources of the acute and convalescent COVID-19 samples.

Looked up from germline, CDR1 is SGHDT and CDR2 is YYEEEE. The CDR3 covers 14 residues. After removal of 3 bases from V and 6 bases from J, the junction contained 6 bases not matched to a gene. Material for sequencing was peripheral blood. The receptor comes from a man aged 45-60 years with active or convalescent COVID-19. The chain carries TRBV5-6 and TRBJ2-1; 7 nucleotides align to TRBD1. The CDR3 sequence: CASSSQNRGNEQFF. The CDR3 nucleotides are TGTGCCAGCAGCTCCCAAAACAGGGGCAATGAGCAGTTCTTC.